These T cell receptor beta chains were read from a single sample in a study of blood T cell repertoires in COVID-19. Clones were read by immunoSEQ multiplex PCR, and TCRdb kept only the in-frame ones, dropping some. The data contain fewer than 150,000 clones, approximately 80% of them singletons. The sequenced sample was PBMCs or T cells enriched from blood (not recorded which). These receptors came from a man aged 50 or older in a cohort exposed to, infected with or recovered from COVID-19 (not recorded which). The CDR3 runs from the conserved cysteine through the conserved F or W. The D gene is left open where the match is weak. Only some rows state a clone size, as once, few, many or a class for expanded clones.

NA NA TRBJ2-1 TRBV29-1 CSVVRPGQEIDNEQFF TGCAGCGTGGTAAGACCGGGACAAGAAATTGACAATGAGCAGTTCTTC
NA NA TRBJ2-7 TRBV25-1 CASSDAGFLGEQYF TGTGCCAGCAGTGATGCGGGGTTTTTGGGCGAGCAGTACTTC
TRBD1 NA TRBJ2-7 TRBV11-2 CASSYLTGTATYEQYF TGTGCCAGCAGCTACCTGACCGGGACAGCCACCTACGAGCAGTACTTC
TRBD1 NA TRBJ1-3 TRBV19 CASSTYTGGDAGNTIYF TGTGCCAGTAGTACCTATACAGGGGGGGACGCTGGAAACACCATATATTTT
NA NA TRBJ1-6 TRBV9 CASSVVGDNSPLHF TGTGCCAGCAGCGTAGTAGGGGATAATTCACCCCTCCACTTT
NA NA TRBJ1-6 TRBV27 CASSFSGSPLHF TGTGCCAGCAGTTTTTCAGGTTCACCCCTCCACTTT
NA few TRBJ2-7 TRBV6-2/TRBV6-3 CASSTPGLASYEQYF TGTGCCAGCAGTACCCCGGGACTCGCCTCCTACGAGCAGTACTTC
TRBD1 NA TRBJ1-1 TRBV30 CAWSIRTGWDTEAFF TGTGCCTGGAGTATTAGGACAGGGTGGGATACTGAAGCTTTCTTT
NA NA TRBJ1-1 TRBV28 CASSLSWSAEAFF TGTGCCAGCAGTTTGTCCTGGAGCGCTGAAGCTTTCTTT
TRBD1 NA TRBJ1-5 TRBV2 CASSHRSGTGVNQPQHF TGTGCCAGCAGCCACCGTTCCGGGACAGGGGTGAATCAGCCCCAGCATTTT
TRBD1 NA TRBJ1-3 TRBV5-3 CARSPDRGDGNTIYF TGTGCCAGAAGCCCGGACAGGGGGGACGGAAACACCATATATTTT
TRBD1 NA TRBJ2-1 TRBV3-1/TRBV3-2 CASSGDRYNEQFF TGTGCCAGCAGTGGGGACAGATACAATGAGCAGTTCTTC
TRBD2 NA TRBJ2-5 TRBV7-9 CASSLTPSLAVETQYF TGTGCCAGCAGCTTAACCCCCTCTCTAGCGGTTGAGACCCAGTACTTC
NA NA TRBJ1-2 TRBV27 CASRRTETYGYTF TGTGCCAGCAGGCGAACGGAGACCTATGGCTACACCTTC
NA NA TRBJ1-1 TRBV27 CASSFAATGTTEAFF TGTGCCAGCAGTTTTGCTGCCACAGGGACAACGGAGGCTTTCTTT
NA NA TRBJ1-1 TRBV7-9 CASSLGGSTEAFF TGTGCCAGCAGCTTAGGAGGGAGCACTGAAGCTTTCTTT
TRBD1 few TRBJ1-2 TRBV2 CASTGQGGGYGYTF TGTGCCAGCACGGGACAGGGGGGCGGCTATGGCTACACCTTC
TRBD1 few TRBJ2-2 TRBV13 CASSTTGAGELFF TGTGCCAGCAGCACGACAGGGGCCGGGGAGCTGTTTTTT
NA NA TRBJ1-5 TRBV7-2 CASSPRGGNQPQHF TGTGCCAGCAGTCCCAGGGGAGGCAATCAGCCCCAGCATTTT
NA few TRBJ2-2 TRBV28 CASSSRLGNTGELFF TGTGCCAGCAGTTCACGACTAGGAAACACCGGGGAGCTGTTTTTT
NA NA TRBJ1-1 TRBV19 CATRLGEGVEAFF TGTGCCACTCGACTTGGGGAGGGGGTTGAAGCTTTCTTT
NA NA TRBJ2-2 TRBV24-1 CATSDSGTGELFF TGTGCCACCAGTGATTCAGGGACAGGGGAGCTGTTTTTT
NA NA TRBJ2-3 TRBV5-6 CASSFLGADTQYF TGTGCCAGCAGCTTTCTCGGAGCAGATACGCAGTATTTT
NA NA TRBJ1-2 TRBV2 CASSEYWGPNYGYTF TGTGCCAGCAGCGAGTATTGGGGCCCTAACTATGGCTACACCTTC
NA NA TRBJ2-7 TRBV4-3 CASSQARLGYEQYF TGCGCCAGCAGCCAAGCAAGACTTGGCTACGAGCAGTACTTC
TRBD1 few TRBJ1-1 TRBV27 CAIGTGGVIAFF TGTGCCATCGGGACAGGGGGCGTGATAGCTTTCTTT
NA few TRBJ1-5 TRBV3-1/TRBV3-2 CASSQDPSQPQHF TGTGCCAGCAGCCAAGATCCTTCCCAGCCCCAGCATTTT
NA NA TRBJ2-7 TRBV6-5 CASSYFTGGGGEQYF TGTGCCAGCAGTTATTTTACGGGAGGGGGCGGCGAGCAGTACTTC
TRBD1 NA TRBJ2-5 TRBV11-3 CASSLETGGCGETQYF TGTGCCAGCAGCTTAGAGACAGGGGGTTGTGGGGAGACCCAGTACTTC
NA NA TRBJ2-1 TRBV5-1 CASSQTVSEQFF TGCGCCAGCAGCCAGACAGTGTCTGAGCAGTTCTTC
NA few TRBJ2-7 TRBV5-6 CASSLGESTYEQYF TGTGCCAGCAGCTTGGGCGAGTCTACCTACGAGCAGTACTTC
NA NA TRBJ2-7 TRBV7-6 CASSPLRDTYEQYF TGTGCCAGCAGCCCCCTGCGGGATACCTACGAGCAGTACTTC
NA NA TRBJ1-5 TRBV28 CASRQVGSNQPQHF TGTGCCAGCAGACAGGTAGGGAGCAATCAGCCCCAGCATTTT
TRBD1 NA TRBJ1-2 TRBV11-3 CASSLDRTGDGYTF TGTGCCAGCAGCTTAGATAGGACAGGGGATGGCTACACCTTC
NA NA TRBJ1-1 TRBV9 CASSADSTDTEAFF TGTGCCAGCAGCGCGGACAGCACGGACACTGAAGCTTTCTTT
NA NA TRBJ1-6 TRBV5-1 CASSLRSSYNSPLHF TGCGCCAGCAGCTTGAGGAGCTCCTATAATTCACCCCTCCACTTT
TRBD1 NA TRBJ2-7 TRBV10-3 CAISDGQGDYEQYF TGTGCCATCAGTGACGGACAGGGGGACTACGAGCAGTACTTC